This T cell receptor (beta chain) was captured in a study of blood T cell repertoires in COVID-19. Overall study: Spain, Italy and the United States supplied samples that represented acute and convalescent COVID-19.

The CDR3 contains 14 residues. V dropped 5 bases and J dropped 8; count of bases not matched to a gene: 4. Germline CDR1 and CDR2: SGHVS and FQNEAQ. Measured with immunoSEQ multiplex PCR; TCRdb has only the in-frame clones, and not every one. Here the sample spans about 180,000 clones, roughly 84% being singletons. This sequence joins TRBV7-8 and TRBJ1-4; 11 bases fit TRBD1. The sequenced sample was peripheral blood. This receptor was obtained from a human donor in a cohort sampled during active COVID-19. CDR3: CASSQDRGREKLFF. The CDR3 DNA follows: TGTGCCAGCAGCCAGGACAGGGGGCGAGAAAAACTGTTTTTT.